This TCR beta chain was obtained from a study of T cells in localized non-small cell lung cancer. Study-wide results and limits: Blood T cell density predicted longer survival; adjacent-lung clonality, shorter. The appearance of a median about 62 of the top 100 tumor clones was seen in adjacent lung.

The length of the CDR3 is 14 residues. V shed 3 bases and J 0 bases; nucleotides not matched to a gene: 2. CDR1 is SGHTS, CDR2 YDEGEE, per germline. Libraries were prepared by immunoSEQ multiplex PCR; TCRdb keeps only in-frame clonotypes and omits some of them. In the table there are about 77,000 clones, approximately 90% of which are singletons. Details on this clone: Its antigen is not identified.

This TCR came from a woman aged 35 to 70 with stage I squamous cell lung carcinoma. The chain is built from TRBV5-8 and TRBJ1-1; 7 bases align to TRBD1. The sample consisted of peripheral blood, taken before any cancer treatment. DNA of the CDR3: TGTGCCAGCAGCTCGGGACAGATGAACACTGAAGCTTTCTTT. Its protein is CASSSGQMNTEAFF.